The rows below give T cell receptor beta chains drawn from one sample of a study of Graves' ophthalmopathy and Graves' hyperthyroidism. TCRdb used MiXCR to reprocess the multiplex PCR reads, holding one entry per CDR3 protein. Found here are about 400,000 distinct CDR3 sequences, approximately 20% of them singletons; the top ten hold 1.5% to 2%. The sequenced material came from peripheral blood. Receptor source: a woman in her late teens or twenties with Graves' ophthalmopathy. The conserved cysteine and the conserved F or W are not part of the CDR3 here. A D gene is named only where the DNA matches it firmly.

>NA|TRBV12-3/TRBV12-4
ASSSYREYYEQY
>NA|TRBV6-5
AIRFGNTIY
>TRBD2|TRBV30
AGTGTSGQETQY
>NA|TRBV9
ASSVGQIKY
>NA|TRBV11-1
ASSLGDRTF
>NA|TRBV6-5
ASSSHMNTGELF
>NA|TRBV28
ATSDQVEAF
>TRBD1|TRBV11-2
ASSFAQGVEQF
>TRBD1|TRBV6-1
ATDRVHQPQH
>NA|TRBV27
ASSLSLRAVNTEAF
>TRBD2|TRBV28
ASSLSFLAGWSAETQY
>NA|TRBV7-2
ASSFDFNNYGYT
>NA|TRBV6-1
ASSRDGFYEQY
>TRBD2|TRBV6-5
ASSYSPSGPYEQY
>NA|TRBV6-5
ASSYSSDGSYEQY
>TRBD1|TRBV20-1
SAARPGQGYEQY
>TRBD2|TRBV18
ASSATAHASGGVETQY
>NA|TRBV4-3
ASSPRDRGSYEQY
>TRBD2|TRBV11-2
ASSLSLSGGAYEQY
>NA|TRBV7-2
ASSPTRGYQPQH
>TRBD1|TRBV6-5
ASSSPPTSGQLHSPLH
>NA|TRBV6-2/TRBV6-3
ASSYSVGESSYNSPLH
>TRBD1|TRBV12-3/TRBV12-4
ASSPRTGGYHEQY
>NA|TRBV7-2
ASSFSRSLH
>NA|TRBV6-1
ASSEAVRQSYGYT
>NA|TRBV12-3/TRBV12-4
ASSLKGTQGYT
>NA|TRBV7-2
ASSLSGAGKNYGYT
>NA|TRBV11-2
ASSSSLSPSNQPQH
>TRBD2|TRBV27
ASNRLAGRTQETQY
>TRBD1|TRBV30
AWSGEDRGKGGAF
>TRBD1|TRBV6-1
ASSETTGGVETQY
>NA|TRBV9
ASSVGADGTYEQY
>NA|TRBV30
AWSPYPTGELF
>NA|TRBV28
ASSLMAGALRNQPQH
>TRBD1|TRBV4-3
ASSHDPGGKANYGYT
>TRBD2|TRBV6-2/TRBV6-3
ASSRVFIAGVEETQY
>TRBD2|TRBV28
ASSPSGRVVTNTGELF